This TCR beta chain emerged from a study of Ad26.COV2.S vaccination and SARS-CoV-2 variants. Study information: Donor was assigned to the Ad26.COV2.S arm of trial COV1001.

The germline V gene has CDR1 SGHDN and CDR2 FVKESK. The CDR3 is 16 amino acids. V was pared by 4 bases and J by 2 bases, with 5 bases of the junction left unmatched. Findings and limits, study-wide: There was reportedly substantial breadth in spike-specific CD8+ and CD4+ T cell responses after vaccination. Vaccinees and placebo recipients showed similar non-spike TCR breadth.

As concerns this clone: The antigen is unknown.

The treatment denotes: some 19 received Ad26.COV2.S at low or high dose, single or two shots; about 5 received placebo; per-sample allocation not given. Sampling happened 63 days after the first vaccine or placebo injection. Its platform was an Ad26 vector, and its expressed antigen was Wuhan-strain SARS-CoV-2 spike. TCRdb's table, derived via immunoSEQ multiplex PCR, lists solely in-frame clones and lacks some. The sample has 360,000 or so clones, 89% seen once; the top ten hold 1.9%. The TCR sequence derives from a person between 18 and 60 years old who received the Ad26.COV2.S COVID-19 vaccine or a placebo. This chain uses TRBV14 with TRBJ2-7; 13 bases line up with TRBD2. The starting material was peripheral blood, obtained in a trial of Ad26.COV2.S vaccine versus placebo. The CDR3 region has the DNA TGTGCCAGCAGCCGCGGGACTAGCGGGACTACCTACGAGCAGTACTTC. The encoded protein is CASSRGTSGTTYEQYF.